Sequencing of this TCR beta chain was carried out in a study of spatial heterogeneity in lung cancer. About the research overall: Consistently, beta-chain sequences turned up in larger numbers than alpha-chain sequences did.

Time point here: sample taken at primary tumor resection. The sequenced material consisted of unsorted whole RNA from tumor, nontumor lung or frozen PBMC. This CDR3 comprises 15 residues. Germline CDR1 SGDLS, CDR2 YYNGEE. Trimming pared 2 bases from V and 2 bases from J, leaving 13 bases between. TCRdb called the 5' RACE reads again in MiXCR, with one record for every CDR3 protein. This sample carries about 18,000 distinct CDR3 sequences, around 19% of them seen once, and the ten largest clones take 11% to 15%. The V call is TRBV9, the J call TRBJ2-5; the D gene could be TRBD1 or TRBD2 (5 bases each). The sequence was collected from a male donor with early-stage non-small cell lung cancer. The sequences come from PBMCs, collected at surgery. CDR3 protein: CASSVGARDQETQYF. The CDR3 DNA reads TGTGCCAGCAGCGTCGGGGCCAGGGATCAAGAGACCCAGTACTTC. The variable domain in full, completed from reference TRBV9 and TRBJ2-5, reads DSGVTQTPKHLITATGQRVTLRCSPRSGDLSVYWYQQSLDQGLQFLIQYYNGEERAKGNILERFSAQQFPDLHSELNLSSLELGDSALYFCASSVGARDQETQYFGPGTRLLVL.